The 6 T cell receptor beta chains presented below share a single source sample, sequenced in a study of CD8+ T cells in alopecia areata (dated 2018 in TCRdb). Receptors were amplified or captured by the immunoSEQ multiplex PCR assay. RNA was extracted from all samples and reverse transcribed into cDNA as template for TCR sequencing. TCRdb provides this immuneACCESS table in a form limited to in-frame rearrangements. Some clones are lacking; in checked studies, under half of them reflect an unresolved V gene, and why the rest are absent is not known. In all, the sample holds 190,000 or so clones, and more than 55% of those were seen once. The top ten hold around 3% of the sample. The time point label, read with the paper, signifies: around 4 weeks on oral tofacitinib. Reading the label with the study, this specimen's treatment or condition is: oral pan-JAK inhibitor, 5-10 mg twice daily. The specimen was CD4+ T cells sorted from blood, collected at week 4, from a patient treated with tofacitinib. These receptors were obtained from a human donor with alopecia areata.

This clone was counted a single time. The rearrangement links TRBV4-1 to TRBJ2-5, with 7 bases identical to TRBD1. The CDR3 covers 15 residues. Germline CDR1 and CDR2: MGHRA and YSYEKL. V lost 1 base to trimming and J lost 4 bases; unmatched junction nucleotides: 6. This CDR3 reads CASSQGGRDRETQYF. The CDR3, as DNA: TGCGCCAGCAGCCAAGGAGGCAGGGACAGAGAGACCCAGTACTTC.

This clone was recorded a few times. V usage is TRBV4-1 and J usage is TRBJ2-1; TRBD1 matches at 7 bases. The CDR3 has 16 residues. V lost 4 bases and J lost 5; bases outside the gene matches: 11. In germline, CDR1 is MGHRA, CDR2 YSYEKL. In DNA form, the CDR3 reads TGCGCCAGCAGCCGCCCGACGGCGGACAGGAACAATGAGCAGTTCTTC. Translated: CASSRPTADRNNEQFF.

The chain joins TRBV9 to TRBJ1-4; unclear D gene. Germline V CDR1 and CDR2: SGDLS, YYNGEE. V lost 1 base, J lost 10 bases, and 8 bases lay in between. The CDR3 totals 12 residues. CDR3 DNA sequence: TGTGCCAGCAGCGTACCGGCGGGAAAACTGTTTTTT. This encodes CASSVPAGKLFF.

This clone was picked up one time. The CDR3 protein is CAWSALGQMNTEAFF. CDR3 coding DNA: TGTGCCTGGAGTGCCCTCGGACAGATGAACACTGAAGCTTTCTTT. This chain uses TRBV30 with TRBJ1-1; D might be TRBD1 (6 bases). CDR1 GTSNPN and CDR2 SVGIG come from the germline V gene (reference sequence). V dropped 1 base and J dropped 0 bases, with 12 bases sitting between them. The length of the CDR3 is 15 residues.

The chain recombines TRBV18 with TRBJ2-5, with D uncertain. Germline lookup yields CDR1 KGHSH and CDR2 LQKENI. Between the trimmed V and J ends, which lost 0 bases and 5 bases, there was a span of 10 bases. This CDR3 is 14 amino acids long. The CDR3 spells CASSPPSNGETQYF. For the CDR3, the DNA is TGTGCCAGCTCACCACCCTCGAATGGGGAGACCCAGTACTTC.

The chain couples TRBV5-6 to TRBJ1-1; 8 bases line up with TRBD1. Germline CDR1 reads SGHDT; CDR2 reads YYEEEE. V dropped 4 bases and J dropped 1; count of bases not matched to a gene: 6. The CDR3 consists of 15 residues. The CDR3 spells CASSRRTGTNTEAFF. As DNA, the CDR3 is TGTGCCAGCAGCCGGAGGACAGGGACGAACACTGAAGCTTTCTTT.